The next 23 T cell receptor beta chains were all read from a single sample in a study of cytomegalovirus exposure and HLA in healthy donors. Primers included in the PCR were 60 Vbeta and 13 Jbeta primers. Sequencing used immunoSEQ multiplex PCR; TCRdb keeps in-frame clones, though not all of them. Altogether tens of thousands of clones are present, 55% to 75% being singletons, with the ten largest covering about 12%. Sequencing input: PBMCs. The origin of the receptors is a woman aged 40 to 50 in good health and CMV-seropositive.

Only a few counts were recorded for this clone. This sequence joins TRBV9 and TRBJ1-2; no firm D call. Germline-derived CDR1 and CDR2 are SGDLS and YYNGEE. This CDR3 comprises 13 residues. V lost 0 bases, J lost 3 bases, and 6 bases lay in between. CDR3 in amino acids: CASSVGSYYGYTF. The CDR3 nucleotides read TGTGCCAGCAGCGTAGGCAGTTACTATGGCTACACCTTC.

This chain connects TRBV10-1 to TRBJ1-5; D gene uncertain. V gave up 4 bases and J gave up 5 bases, with 12 bases separating them. In germline, CDR1 is WNHNN, CDR2 SYGVQD (reference sequence). The CDR3 spans 14 residues. In DNA form, the CDR3 reads TGCGCCAGCAGTGGGCAGGCGGGATATCAGCCCCAGCATTTT. It translates to CASSGQAGYQPQHF.

This clone was seen more than once but under ten times. This chain connects TRBV5-1 to TRBJ1-1; D unclear. The CDR3 extends over 13 amino acids. Germline CDR1 SGHRS, CDR2 YFSETQ. The V gene lost 7 bases and the J gene lost 1 base, with 11 bases spanning the gap. In DNA, the CDR3 is TGCGCCAGCTCACGAGTTCCGAACACTGAAGCTTTCTTT. This translates into CASSRVPNTEAFF.

The chain carries TRBV29-1 and TRBJ1-1, with a weak D call TRBD1 (6 bases). There are 13 residues in the CDR3. Germline V lookup: CDR1 SQVTM, CDR2 ANQGSEA. Trimming pared 2 bases from V and 3 bases from J, leaving 10 bases between. CDR3 sequence: CSVERGGDTEAFF. CDR3 in DNA: TGCAGCGTTGAACGAGGGGGTGACACTGAAGCTTTCTTT.

The sample holds a few counts of this clone. This chain uses TRBV6-5 with TRBJ2-7, with 9 bases that match TRBD2. Per the germline V gene, CDR1 is MNHEY and CDR2 is SVGAGI. The CDR3 contains 14 residues. Trimming at V came to 6 bases and at J to 4 bases, leaving 7 bases not matched to a gene. The CDR3 nucleotides read TGTGCCAGCAGACCAGCTAGCGGGGTATACGAGCAGTACTTC. Amino acid sequence: CASRPASGVYEQYF.

V gene TRBV4-1 combines with J gene TRBJ2-1; D is possibly TRBD2 (6 bases). V was trimmed by 1 base and J by 4 bases, leaving 11 bases between them. Germline V CDR1 and CDR2: MGHRA, YSYEKL. The CDR3 is 15 amino acids. CDR3 nucleotide sequence: TGCGCCAGCAGCCAAGCGGAGGGGAGGTACAATGAGCAGTTCTTC. It yields the protein CASSQAEGRYNEQFF.

This sequence joins TRBV6-5 and TRBJ2-2; possible D gene TRBD2, 6 bases. The germline CDR1 and CDR2 sequences are MNHEY and SVGAGI. This CDR3 region has 16 residues. Between the trimmed V and J ends, which lost 2 bases and 6 bases, there was a span of 16 bases. The CDR3, as DNA: TGTGCCAGCAGTTACCATCCGGGACTGGGGCCCGGGGAGCTGTTTTTT. It translates to CASSYHPGLGPGELFF.

This chain links TRBV4-1 with TRBJ2-3; 8 nucleotides agree with TRBD2. J was trimmed by 15 bases and V by 4 bases; bases with no gene match: 12. This CDR3 is built from 13 residues. Germline V gene data show CDR1 as MGHRA and CDR2 as YSYEKL. Here the CDR3 reads CASSLFAGGLGYF. The CDR3, as DNA: TGCGCCAGCAGCCTCTTTGCGGGGGGTCTAGGATATTTT.

V usage is TRBV5-5 and J usage is TRBJ2-5; D perhaps matches TRBD2 (6 bases). Germline V CDR1 and CDR2: SGHKS, YYEKEE (reference sequence). Trimming left V 8 bases short and J 2 bases short, with 7 bases between. CDR3 length equals 11 residues. The CDR3 nucleotides read TGTGCCAGGGGACTTCAAGAGACCCAGTACTTC. Amino acids: CARGLQETQYF.

V gene TRBV7-3 combines with J gene TRBJ1-1, with TRBD1 as a possible D gene (5 bases). Germline lookup yields CDR1 SGHTA and CDR2 FQGTGA. Trimming stripped 3 bases from V and 4 bases from J, with 15 bases between. There are 15 residues in the CDR3. The CDR3 coding sequence is TGTGCCAGCAGCTTCGCAGGGTACCAGGGCACTGAAGCTTTCTTT. This gives the protein CASSFAGYQGTEAFF.

The rearrangement joins TRBV29-1 to TRBJ2-5; possible D gene TRBD1, 5 bases. Trimming cost V 5 bases and J 0 bases, with 10 bases left between them. CDR1 and CDR2 from the germline V gene are SQVTM and ANQGSEA. The CDR3 sequence is 13 residues long. This chain's CDR3 is CSVRGQNQETQYF. CDR3 bases: TGCAGCGTTCGAGGACAAAACCAAGAGACCCAGTACTTC. The whole variable domain, remainder taken from reference TRBV29-1 and TRBJ2-5, is SAVISQKPSRDICQRGTSLTIQCQVDSQVTMMFWYRQQPGQSLTLIATANQGSEATYESGFVIDKFPISRPNLTFSTLTVSNMSPEDSSIYLCSVRGQNQETQYFGPGTRLLVL.

This clone was counted only a few times. The rearrangement links TRBV5-1 to TRBJ2-1; a possible D gene is TRBD1 (6 bases). The CDR3 contains 13 residues. V was trimmed by 5 bases and J by 5 bases, leaving 11 bases between them. Germline V gene lookup returns CDR1 SGHRS and CDR2 YFSETQ. CDR3 bases: TGCGCCAGCAGGTTACGGACAGACAATGAGCAGTTCTTC. Protein product: CASRLRTDNEQFF.

This clone was seen more than once but under ten times. The rearrangement uses TRBV7-3 and TRBJ2-3, with 8 bases aligning to TRBD2. V was pared by 4 bases and J by 4 bases, with 7 bases of the junction left unmatched. The germline V gene has CDR1 SGHTA and CDR2 FQGTGA. This CDR3 spans 15 amino acids. CDR3 nucleotide sequence: TGTGCCAGCAGCTCCGGAGCGGGGGCTGCAGATACGCAGTATTTT. Amino acid sequence: CASSSGAGAADTQYF.

In nucleotides, the CDR3 is TGTGCCAGCAGCTCCACCGGTGTCAATGAGCAGTTCTTC. The encoded protein is CASSSTGVNEQFF. This rearrangement joins TRBV11-2 to TRBJ2-1, with D uncertain. This CDR3 has 13 amino acids. The V end was cut by 4 bases, the J end by 6 bases, with 10 bases between. CDR1 is SGHAT, CDR2 FQNNGV, per germline.

The V gene is TRBV4-2, the J gene TRBJ1-3; no reliable D call. V lost 1 base, J lost 3 bases, and 7 bases lay in between. Germline V lookup: CDR1 LGHNA, CDR2 YNFKEQ. The CDR3 runs to 14 residues. The CDR3 DNA follows: TGTGCCAGCAGCCAAGCGGGGATTGGAAACACCATATATTTT. It translates to CASSQAGIGNTIYF.

The CDR3 region has the DNA TGTGCCAGCAGCTCACAGGGGGCGAGTCGGGAGCGCCAAGCTTTCTTT. Its translation: CASSSQGASRERQAFF. The V gene is TRBV5-6, the J gene TRBJ1-1; TRBD1 matches at 9 bases. The germline V gene has CDR1 SGHDT and CDR2 YYEEEE. Trimming cost V 3 bases and J 9 bases; bases outside gene matches: 15. The CDR3 extends over 16 amino acids.

J is TRBJ1-2 and V is TRBV7-8; 7 bases match TRBD1. Germline CDR1 reads SGHVS; CDR2 reads FQNEAQ. Trimming removed 1 base from V and 6 bases from J; junction bases left unmatched: 14. The length of the CDR3 is 17 residues. CDR3 bases: TGTGCCAGCAGCTTAGAACGGTCACAGGGGATGAGGGATGGCTACACCTTC. Its protein product is CASSLERSQGMRDGYTF.

The rearrangement uses TRBV19 and TRBJ1-5; tentative D call: TRBD1 (5 bases). Germline V gene sequence: CDR1 LNHDA, CDR2 SQIVND (reference sequence). V lost 3 bases to trimming and J lost 6 bases, with 15 bases between them. This CDR3 contains 15 residues. CDR3 loop: CASSINGGSSQPQHF. The CDR3 DNA follows: TGTGCCAGTAGTATTAACGGGGGTTCGAGTCAGCCCCAGCATTTT.

This clone was observed a single time. The chain combines TRBV7-3 with TRBJ1-6, with TRBD1 matching over 7 bases. V shed 4 bases, J shed 7 bases, and the junction held 7 bases outside the gene matches. CDR1 and CDR2 (germline): SGHTA, FQGTGA. The CDR3 runs 15 residues. CDR3 protein: CASSYGTAINSPLHF. The CDR3 DNA is TGTGCCAGCAGCTACGGGACAGCGATAAATTCACCCCTCCACTTT. The entire variable domain, with the rest obtained from reference TRBV7-3 and TRBJ1-6, is as follows: GAGVSQTPSNKVTEKGKYVELRCDPISGHTALYWYRQSLGQGPEFLIYFQGTGAADDSGLPNDRFFAVRPEGSVSTLKIQRTERGDSAVYLCASSYGTAINSPLHFGNGTRLTVT.

The chain has TRBV2 and TRBJ2-1; 8 bases line up with TRBD2. J gave up 9 bases and V 7 bases, and 11 bases lay outside the gene matches. CDR1 and CDR2 from the germline V gene are SNHLY and FYNNEI. The length of the CDR3 is 14 residues. DNA for the CDR3: TGTGCCAGCACCGGGGGGGCCACTCCCCGTGAGCAGTTCTTC. Its protein is CASTGGATPREQFF.

The J gene is TRBJ2-5, the V gene TRBV27; 9 bases align to TRBD2. The CDR3 covers 14 residues. V lost 6 bases, J lost 5 bases, and 7 bases stayed unmatched. From germline, CDR1 is MNHEY and CDR2 SMNVEV (reference sequence). The CDR3 here is CASSVAGVRETQYF. The CDR3 coding sequence is TGTGCCAGCAGCGTAGCGGGGGTTAGGGAGACCCAGTACTTC.

The gene calls are TRBV4-1 and TRBJ2-7; tentative D call: TRBD2 (5 bases). Germline-derived CDR1 and CDR2 are MGHRA and YSYEKL. The CDR3 is 15 amino acids. V gave up 2 bases and J gave up 4 bases, with 15 bases separating them. CDR3 in amino acids: CASSQLTGTHYEQYF. The CDR3 nucleotides read TGCGCCAGCAGCCAACTGACGGGAACCCATTACGAGCAGTACTTC.

This clone was seen repeatedly, ten times or more. The gene calls are TRBV19 and TRBJ2-7; D perhaps matches TRBD1 (5 bases). This CDR3 is 11 amino acids long. Germline values: CDR1 LNHDA, CDR2 SQIVND (reference sequence). Trimming stripped 8 bases from V and 3 bases from J, with 8 bases between. The CDR3 DNA reads TGTGCCAGTCGACAGAGCTACGAGCAGTACTTC. As protein: CASRQSYEQYF.